A selection of T cell receptor beta chains follows, all from one sample in a study of memory B cells and T cells in multiple sclerosis. Repertoires were generated with immunoSEQ multiplex PCR, while TCRdb's copy carries only in-frame clones and drops some. The repertoire holds 35,000 to 55,000 clones, with over 70% as singletons. These receptors have no identified antigens. The material sequenced was PBMCs from blood kept in culture. The source of these receptors is a human donor with multiple sclerosis. CDR3s include the opening cysteine and the closing phenylalanine or tryptophan. D genes are given only for firm matches. Where a row states a size, it is once, few, many or the class of an expanded clone; other rows omit it.

V: TRBV5-1; J: TRBJ2-7; D: TRBD1; size: NA; DNA: TGCGCCAGCAGCTCAACTGACAGGGAACTGTACTTC; CDR3: CASSSTDRELYF
V: TRBV18; J: TRBJ1-2; D: NA; size: NA; DNA: TGTGCCAGCTCACCTATCAGCCGGGACACTGGAAGCTACACCTTC; CDR3: CASSPISRDTGSYTF
V: TRBV5-1; J: TRBJ2-2; D: NA; size: NA; DNA: TGCGCCAGCCTACAGGGGCCGGAGGGCGGGGAGCTGTTTTTT; CDR3: CASLQGPEGGELFF
V: TRBV6-1; J: TRBJ2-2; D: NA; size: NA; DNA: TGTGCCAGCAGTGGCGGGACAGCTGACACCGGGGAGCTGTTTTTT; CDR3: CASSGGTADTGELFF
V: TRBV4-1; J: TRBJ2-7; D: NA; size: NA; DNA: TGCGCCAGCAGCCAAGCGGAGAGCTCCTACGAGCAGTACTTC; CDR3: CASSQAESSYEQYF
V: TRBV28; J: TRBJ2-1; D: NA; size: NA; DNA: TGTGCCAGCAGCCCTTTCCCTATGGGCCGCAATGAGCAGTTCTTC; CDR3: CASSPFPMGRNEQFF
V: TRBV19; J: TRBJ1-1; D: TRBD1; size: NA; DNA: TGTGCCAGTAGTATAGAAGGGACAGGGACTGAAGCTTTCTTT; CDR3: CASSIEGTGTEAFF
V: TRBV7-2; J: TRBJ2-3; D: NA; size: NA; DNA: TGTGCCAGCAGGGCCCGGGGGGCAGGTGATACGCAGTATTTT; CDR3: CASRARGAGDTQYF
V: TRBV5-8; J: TRBJ2-5; D: NA; size: NA; DNA: TGTGCCAGCAGCTTGGATGGGACGGTACAAGAGACCCAGTACTTC; CDR3: CASSLDGTVQETQYF
V: TRBV5-1; J: TRBJ2-5; D: NA; size: NA; DNA: TGCGCCAGCAGCTTGGAGGAGACCCAGTACTTC; CDR3: CASSLEETQYF
V: TRBV7-2; J: TRBJ1-2; D: NA; size: NA; DNA: TGTGCCAGCAGCCCCCAGGAGGGGGGGACACCCTTCTTC; CDR3: CASSPQEGGTPFF
V: TRBV19; J: TRBJ1-2; D: TRBD1; size: NA; DNA: TGTGCCAGTAGTATAGTGTCGGGACAGGACAACTATGGCTACACCTTC; CDR3: CASSIVSGQDNYGYTF
V: TRBV9; J: TRBJ2-2; D: NA; size: NA; DNA: TGTGCCAGCTCCGCACCCGATGGACAGACAAACACCGGGGAGCTGTTTTTT; CDR3: CASSAPDGQTNTGELFF
V: TRBV2; J: TRBJ1-3; D: TRBD1; size: few; DNA: TGTGCCAGCAGGGTGGGGACAGGCTCTGGAAACACCATATATTTT; CDR3: CASRVGTGSGNTIYF
V: TRBV2; J: TRBJ1-4; D: TRBD1; size: NA; DNA: TGTGCCAGCAAGAGTGGACAGGCAACTAATGAAAAACTGTTTTTT; CDR3: CASKSGQATNEKLFF
V: TRBV5-1; J: TRBJ1-2; D: NA; size: NA; DNA: TGCGCCAGCAGCTTGGCCGGGATAAGGGGCCACGGCTACACCTTC; CDR3: CASSLAGIRGHGYTF
V: TRBV29-1; J: TRBJ2-4; D: NA; size: NA; DNA: TGCAGCGTCAGAGAGCGATCAAACATTCAGTACTTC; CDR3: CSVRERSNIQYF
V: TRBV6-5; J: TRBJ2-7; D: NA; size: NA; DNA: TGTGCCAGCAGTTTGGGGTACGAGCAGTACTTC; CDR3: CASSLGYEQYF
V: TRBV27; J: TRBJ2-3; D: NA; size: NA; DNA: TGTGCCAGCAGTTTAAACACAGATACGCAGTATTTT; CDR3: CASSLNTDTQYF
V: TRBV19; J: TRBJ1-1; D: NA; size: NA; DNA: TGTGCCAGTACCCCCCATCGGGGGGACACTGAAGCTTTCTTT; CDR3: CASTPHRGDTEAFF
V: TRBV19; J: TRBJ1-1; D: TRBD1; size: NA; DNA: TGTGCCAGTAGTTCCTCCGGGACAGGGGCGCGAGCTTTCTTT; CDR3: CASSSSGTGARAFF
V: TRBV7-8; J: TRBJ2-2; D: NA; size: NA; DNA: TGTGCCAGCAGCCGAACTCAGGGTTTCGGCACCGGGGAGCTGTTTTTT; CDR3: CASSRTQGFGTGELFF
V: TRBV4-3; J: TRBJ1-1; D: TRBD1; size: NA; DNA: TGCGCCAGCAGCCCCGGACAGGCGGATACTGAAGCTTTCTTT; CDR3: CASSPGQADTEAFF
V: TRBV7-9; J: TRBJ1-2; D: NA; size: NA; DNA: TGTGCCAGCAGCCCAGCCGGTATAGGGGTCGTCTATGGCTACACCTTC; CDR3: CASSPAGIGVVYGYTF
V: TRBV7-3; J: TRBJ2-1; D: TRBD1; size: NA; DNA: TGTGCCAGCAGCCGACAGGGTAGCTCCTACAATGAGCAGTTCTTC; CDR3: CASSRQGSSYNEQFF
V: TRBV7-2; J: TRBJ1-2; D: NA; size: NA; DNA: TGTGCCAGCAGCTTAACGAGCGGGCGCGCCCCCGCCCGGGAGAATGGCTACACCTTC; CDR3: CASSLTSGRAPARENGYTF
V: TRBV19; J: TRBJ1-2; D: NA; size: NA; DNA: TGTGCCAGTCGGGCAGCCTATGGCTACACCTTC; CDR3: CASRAAYGYTF
V: TRBV28; J: TRBJ2-2; D: NA; size: once; DNA: TGTGCCAGCAGCTCCGGACAGAACACCGGGGAGCTGTTTTTT; CDR3: CASSSGQNTGELFF
V: TRBV15; J: TRBJ2-5; D: NA; size: once; DNA: TGTGCCACCAGCATCTACGGAGGACAGCGCTTCCAAGAGACCCAGTACTTC; CDR3: CATSIYGGQRFQETQYF